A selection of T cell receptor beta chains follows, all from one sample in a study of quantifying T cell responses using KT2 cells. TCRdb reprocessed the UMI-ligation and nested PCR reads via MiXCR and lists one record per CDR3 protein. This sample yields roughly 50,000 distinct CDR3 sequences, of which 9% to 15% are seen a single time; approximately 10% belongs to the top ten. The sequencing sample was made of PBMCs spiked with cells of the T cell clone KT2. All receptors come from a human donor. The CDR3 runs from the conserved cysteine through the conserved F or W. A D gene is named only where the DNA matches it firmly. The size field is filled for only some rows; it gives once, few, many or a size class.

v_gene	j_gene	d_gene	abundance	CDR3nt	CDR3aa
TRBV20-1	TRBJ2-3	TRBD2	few	TGCAGTGCTAGAGATCTTGTACGCCTAGCGGGAGTGGATACGCAGTATTTT	CSARDLVRLAGVDTQYF
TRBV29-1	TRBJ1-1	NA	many	TGCAGCGTTGAAGATCCCAGGGCGGGCACTGAAGCTTTCTTT	CSVEDPRAGTEAFF
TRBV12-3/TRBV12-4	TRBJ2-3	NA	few	TGTGCCAGCAGTTTACGGACTAACTCTTTTGGAACTGGGGATACGCAGTATTTT	CASSLRTNSFGTGDTQYF
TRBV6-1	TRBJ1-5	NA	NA	TGTGCCAGCAGCGCGACTTATACCAATCAGCCCCAGCATTTT	CASSATYTNQPQHF
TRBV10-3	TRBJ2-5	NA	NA	TGTGCCATCAGTGAGTTCCGACCGCCCGAAGAGACCCAGTACTTC	CAISEFRPPEETQYF
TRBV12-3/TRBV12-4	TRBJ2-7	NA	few	TGTGCCAGCAGTTTCAACGACTACGAGCAGTACTTC	CASSFNDYEQYF
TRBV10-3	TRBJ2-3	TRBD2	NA	TGTGCCATCATGGAAGGCGGGGGGGCAGATACGCAGTATTTT	CAIMEGGGADTQYF
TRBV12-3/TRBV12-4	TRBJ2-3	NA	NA	TGTGCCAGCAGTGTCTTTACAGATACGCAGTATTTT	CASSVFTDTQYF
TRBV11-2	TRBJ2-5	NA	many	TGTGCCACCCAGGGAGAGACCCAGTACTTC	CATQGETQYF
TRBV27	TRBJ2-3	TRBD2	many	TGTGCCAGCAGTCCCTCCTCGCGGGAGGGCTTTAGCACGCAGTATTTT	CASSPSSREGFSTQYF
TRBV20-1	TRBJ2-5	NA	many	TGCAGTGCTAGAGTACGCAGGGCAGAGACCCAGTACTTC	CSARVRRAETQYF
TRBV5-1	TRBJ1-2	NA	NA	TGCGCCAGCAGCCCTCGGGACGGCTATGGCTACACCTTC	CASSPRDGYGYTF
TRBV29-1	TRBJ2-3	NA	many	TGCAGCGTTGAAGATCCCTGGGGGTCTAGCACAGATACGCAGTATTTT	CSVEDPWGSSTDTQYF
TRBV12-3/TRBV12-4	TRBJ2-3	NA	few	TGTGCCAGCAGTTTAGTCGGAGGCCCTCGCACAGATACGCAGTATTTT	CASSLVGGPRTDTQYF
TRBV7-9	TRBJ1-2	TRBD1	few	TGTGCCAGCAGCGGACAGGTTTTTACTAACTATGGCTACACCTTC	CASSGQVFTNYGYTF
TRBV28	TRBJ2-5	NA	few	TGTGCCAGCAGTTTTAATGGGGCGACCTTAAAAGAGACCCAGTACTTC	CASSFNGATLKETQYF
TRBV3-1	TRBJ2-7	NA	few	TGTGCCAGCAGCCAAGATCTGGGGACTGCCTACGAGCAGTACTTC	CASSQDLGTAYEQYF
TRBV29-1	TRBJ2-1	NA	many	TGCAGCGTTGATTGCGGGTCCCACAATGAGCAGTTCTTC	CSVDCGSHNEQFF
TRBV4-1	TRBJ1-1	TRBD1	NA	TGCGCCAGCAGCCAAGTGGACAGGGGTTGGAACACTGAAGCTTTCTTT	CASSQVDRGWNTEAFF
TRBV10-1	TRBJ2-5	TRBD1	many	TGCGCCAGCAGCGCCGGGACAGCCCGGGAGACCCAGTACTTC	CASSAGTARETQYF
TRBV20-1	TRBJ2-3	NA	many	TGCAGTGCTACAGGCTGGGGAAGCACAGATACGCAGTATTTT	CSATGWGSTDTQYF
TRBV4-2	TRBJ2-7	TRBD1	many	TGTGCCAGCACTCAGGTACCGGGACAGGGTTACGAGCAGTACTTC	CASTQVPGQGYEQYF
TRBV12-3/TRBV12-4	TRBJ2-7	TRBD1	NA	TGTGCCAGCAGTCTGGGGCCGGGACAGGGGACCTACGAGCAGTACTTC	CASSLGPGQGTYEQYF
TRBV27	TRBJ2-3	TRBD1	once	TGTGCCAGCAGTGTCTTGCCGGGACAGGGAGCAGATACGCAGTATTTT	CASSVLPGQGADTQYF
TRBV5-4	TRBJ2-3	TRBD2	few	TGTGCCAGCAGCTTGAATGGACTAGCCTCAGATACGCAGTATTTT	CASSLNGLASDTQYF
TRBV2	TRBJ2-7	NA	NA	TGTGCCAGAGGGACTGGCGGAGAGCAGTACTTC	CARGTGGEQYF
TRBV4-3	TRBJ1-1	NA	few	TGCGCCAGCAGCCAATCAAGGGGGGACAAGAAAGCTTTCTTT	CASSQSRGDKKAFF
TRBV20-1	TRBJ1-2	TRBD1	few	TGCAGTGCTGCACCCGACAGGGGAGGGTATGGCTACACCTTC	CSAAPDRGGYGYTF
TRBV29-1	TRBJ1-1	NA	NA	TGCAGCGTCACCACACCGAACACTGAAGCTTTCTTT	CSVTTPNTEAFF
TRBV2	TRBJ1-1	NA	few	TGTGCCAGCAGTGAATATAGGATGGCAGGGGACACTAACACTGAAGCTTTCTTT	CASSEYRMAGDTNTEAFF
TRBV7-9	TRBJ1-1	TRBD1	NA	TGTGCCAGCAGCTTTACAGGGGGCCGGACTGAAGCTTTCTTT	CASSFTGGRTEAFF
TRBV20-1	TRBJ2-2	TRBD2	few	TGCAGTGCTAGAGATCCTGGGGCGGGAGAGACCGGGGAGCTGTTTTTT	CSARDPGAGETGELFF
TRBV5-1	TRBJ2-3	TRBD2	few	TGCGCCAGCACACTGGGGACTAGCGGCACAGATACGCAGTATTTT	CASTLGTSGTDTQYF
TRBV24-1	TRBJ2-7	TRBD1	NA	TGTGCCACCAGTGATGGAGGGACAGGGAATGTCGAGCAGTACTTC	CATSDGGTGNVEQYF
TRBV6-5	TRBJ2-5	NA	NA	TGTGCCAGCAGAGAGGAGCAAGGGACCCAGTACTTC	CASREEQGTQYF
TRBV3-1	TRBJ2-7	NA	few	TGTGCCAGCAGCCTATCTTATCGATACGAGCAGTACTTC	CASSLSYRYEQYF
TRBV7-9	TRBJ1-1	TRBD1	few	TGTGCCAGCAGCTACGGACAGGGAGAGCATGAAGCTTTCTTT	CASSYGQGEHEAFF
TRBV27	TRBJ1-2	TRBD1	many	TGTGCCAGCAGTTTATCGTATGGACAGGGGGACTATGGCTACACCTTC	CASSLSYGQGDYGYTF
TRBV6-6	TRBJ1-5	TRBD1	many	TGTGCCAGCAGCCCCGGGACAGGGGTTATTTTGTTCTATAGCAATCAGCCCCAGCATTTT	CASSPGTGVILFYSNQPQHF
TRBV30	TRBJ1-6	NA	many	TGTGCCTGGCGGGGGGCTCGGTCACCCCTCCACTTT	CAWRGARSPLHF
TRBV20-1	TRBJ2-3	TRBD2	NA	TGCAGTGCCACCCCCCCACTAGCGGGGGTAGCACAATATACGCAGTATTTT	CSATPPLAGVAQYTQYF
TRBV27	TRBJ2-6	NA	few	TGTGCCAGCAGTCTCTACATGGCGGCCAACGTCCTGACTTTC	CASSLYMAANVLTF
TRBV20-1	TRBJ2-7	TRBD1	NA	TGCAGTGCTACCACTTCGACAGGGGTAAGGGACGAGCAGTACTTC	CSATTSTGVRDEQYF
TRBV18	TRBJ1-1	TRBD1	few	TGTGCCAGCTCGTTCGACAGGGTGGATGGAGGAGCTTTCTTT	CASSFDRVDGGAFF
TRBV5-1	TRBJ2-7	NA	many	TGCGCCAGCAGTAAAGGAGGGGGACAGTACTACGAGCAGTACTTC	CASSKGGGQYYEQYF
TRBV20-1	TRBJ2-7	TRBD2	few	TGCAGTGCTACGCCCCCCTTAGCGGGGGTTTCCTACGAGCAGTACTTC	CSATPPLAGVSYEQYF
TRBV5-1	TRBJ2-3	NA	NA	TGCGCCAGCAGCCTCTCTGGACCAAGAGATACGCAGTATTTT	CASSLSGPRDTQYF
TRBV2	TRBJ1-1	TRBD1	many	TGTGCCAGCACCCCTCGGGGACAGGGGATTGAAACTGAAGCTTTCTTT	CASTPRGQGIETEAFF
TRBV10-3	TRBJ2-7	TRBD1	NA	TGTGCCATCAGCCTGACAGGGGGAATCGAGCAGTACTTC	CAISLTGGIEQYF
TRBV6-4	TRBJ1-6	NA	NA	TGTGCCAGCAGAGACAGGTCGAGCTCCTATAATTCACCCCTCCACTTT	CASRDRSSSYNSPLHF
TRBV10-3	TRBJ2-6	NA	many	TGTGCCATCAGCGCCCTACTTAGGGGCGCCACTGGGGCCAACGTCCTGACTTTC	CAISALLRGATGANVLTF
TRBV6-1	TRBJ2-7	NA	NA	TGTGCCGCCTATGAGCCCTACGAGCAGTACTTC	CAAYEPYEQYF
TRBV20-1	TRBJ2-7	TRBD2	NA	TGCAGTGCTAGAGAGACTAGCGGGAGGGTGCCGATGGGCGAGCAGTACTTC	CSARETSGRVPMGEQYF
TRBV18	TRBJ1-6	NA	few	TGTGCCAGCTCACCAATTGCGGGGAGCTCCTATAATTCACCCCTCCACTTT	CASSPIAGSSYNSPLHF
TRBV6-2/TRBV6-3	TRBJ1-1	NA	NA	TGTGCCAGCTCTACCCGGGGGACCAACACTGAAGCTTTCTTT	CASSTRGTNTEAFF
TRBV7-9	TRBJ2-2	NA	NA	TGTGCCAGCAGCGCTTTTACCGGGGAGCTGTTTTTT	CASSAFTGELFF
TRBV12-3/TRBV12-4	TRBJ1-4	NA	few	TGTGCCAGCAGTTTTCCGGGGTCTGGTGAAAAACTGTTTTTT	CASSFPGSGEKLFF
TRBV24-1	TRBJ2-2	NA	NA	TGTGCCACCAGTGATGAACCTGACGGGGACACCGGGGAGCTGTTTTTT	CATSDEPDGDTGELFF
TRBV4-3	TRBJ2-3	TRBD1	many	TGCGCCAGCAGCCAGATACGGGGACAGGGCTTTACAGATACGCAGTATTTT	CASSQIRGQGFTDTQYF
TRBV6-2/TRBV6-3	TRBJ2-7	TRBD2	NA	TGTGCCAGCAGTTACGAAGGCGGGAGGCACGAGCAGTACTTC	CASSYEGGRHEQYF